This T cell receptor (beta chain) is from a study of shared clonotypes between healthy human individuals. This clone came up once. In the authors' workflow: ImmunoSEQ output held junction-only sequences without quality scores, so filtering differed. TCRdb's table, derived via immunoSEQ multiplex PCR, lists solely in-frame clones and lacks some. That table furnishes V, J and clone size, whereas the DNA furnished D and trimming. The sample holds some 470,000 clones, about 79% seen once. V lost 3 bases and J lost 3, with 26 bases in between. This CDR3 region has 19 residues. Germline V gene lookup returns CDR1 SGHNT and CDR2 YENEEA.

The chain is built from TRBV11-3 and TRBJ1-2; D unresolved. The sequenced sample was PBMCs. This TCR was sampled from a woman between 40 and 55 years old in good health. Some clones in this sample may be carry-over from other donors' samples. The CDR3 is CASSLILALGLSRDYGYTF. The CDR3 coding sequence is TGTGCCAGCAGCTTGATTTTAGCCCTGGGCTTATCGAGGGACTATGGCTACACCTTC.